These T cell receptor beta chains were read from a single sample in a study of blood T cell repertoires in COVID-19. Repertoires were generated with immunoSEQ multiplex PCR, while TCRdb's copy carries only in-frame clones and drops some. There are roughly 400,000 clones in the sample; around 92% occur only once, and around 1.7% lies in the top ten. Sequenced material: PBMCs or T cells enriched from blood (not recorded which). The receptors stem from a young woman who had recovered from COVID-19. Each CDR3 is given with its conserved first and last residue. D genes are given only for firm matches. Size values are once, few and many counts, or a class for expanded clones, and some rows have none.

j_call	clone_size	v_call	d_call	cdr3_aa	cdr3_nt
TRBJ1-2	NA	TRBV5-4	NA	CASSSGPGFNYGYTF	TGTGCCAGCAGCTCCGGTCCAGGGTTCAACTATGGCTACACCTTC
TRBJ2-7	once	TRBV27	NA	CASSFGGRGAYEQYF	TGTGCCAGCAGTTTTGGTGGCAGGGGGGCCTACGAGCAGTACTTC
TRBJ2-1	NA	TRBV27	TRBD1	CASSPTGTVYNEQFF	TGTGCCAGCAGTCCCACCGGGACAGTCTACAATGAGCAGTTCTTC
TRBJ1-1	NA	TRBV4-3	NA	CASSQLLDSEAFF	TGCGCCAGCAGCCAACTATTGGACAGTGAGGCTTTCTTT
TRBJ2-7	NA	TRBV11-2	NA	CASSSKGIYTYEQYF	TGTGCCAGCAGCTCCAAGGGGATATACACCTACGAGCAGTACTTC
TRBJ2-7	NA	TRBV30	TRBD2	CAWSAVREYSYEQYF	TGTGCCTGGAGTGCGGTGCGGGAGTACTCCTACGAGCAGTACTTC
TRBJ2-5	once	TRBV30	NA	CAWTQGAFETQYF	TGTGCCTGGACACAGGGAGCTTTTGAGACCCAGTACTTC
TRBJ1-3	NA	TRBV30	NA	CAWIIGNTIYF	TGTGCCTGGATTATTGGAAACACCATATATTTT
TRBJ1-2	NA	TRBV7-9	NA	CASSPALLDYGYTF	TGTGCCAGCAGCCCAGCGTTACTTGACTATGGCTACACCTTC
TRBJ1-6	NA	TRBV28	NA	CATTGPGIRNSPLHF	TGTGCCACCACAGGGCCGGGAATTCGGAATTCACCCCTCCACTTT
TRBJ1-2	NA	TRBV30	NA	CAWTQGGYGYTF	TGTGCCTGGACACAGGGTGGCTATGGCTACACCTTC
TRBJ1-4	NA	TRBV5-5	NA	CASSLGDIVATNEKLFF	TGTGCCAGCAGCTTGGGGGACATAGTTGCAACTAATGAAAAACTGTTTTTT
TRBJ1-2	NA	TRBV11-2	TRBD1	CASSLAGGGYTF	TGTGCCAGCAGCTTAGCAGGGGGCGGCTACACCTTC
TRBJ1-2	NA	TRBV6-6	NA	CASRDETDSSNYGYTF	TGTGCCAGCCGAGATGAAACCGACTCGTCCAACTATGGCTACACCTTC
TRBJ1-5	NA	TRBV6-1	NA	CASSDRTRDQPQHF	TGTGCCAGCAGTGATCGAACGCGGGATCAGCCCCAGCATTTT
TRBJ2-7	many	TRBV9	TRBD2	CASSAQGSGAYEQYF	TGTGCCAGCAGCGCCCAAGGCAGCGGGGCCTACGAGCAGTACTTC
TRBJ1-6	NA	TRBV6-5	NA	CASSRQALIWSPLHF	TGTGCCAGCAGTCGACAGGCCTTAATTTGGTCACCCCTCCACTTT
TRBJ1-5	NA	TRBV19	NA	CASSIEFRSNQPQHF	TGTGCCAGTAGTATAGAGTTCCGTAGCAATCAGCCCCAGCATTTT
TRBJ1-4	few	TRBV5-1	NA	CASRPTGTRGNEKLFF	TGCGCCAGCAGGCCAACCGGGACAAGGGGTAATGAAAAACTGTTTTTT
TRBJ2-1	NA	TRBV7-8	TRBD2	CASSVGEREVNEQFF	TGTGCCAGCAGTGTCGGGGAGCGGGAGGTCAATGAGCAGTTCTTC
TRBJ1-1	once	TRBV7-9	NA	CASSFPAHPNTEAFF	TGTGCCAGCAGCTTTCCCGCGCACCCGAACACTGAAGCTTTCTTT
TRBJ1-2	NA	TRBV28	NA	CASSSVQGATNYGYTF	TGTGCCAGCAGTTCAGTACAGGGAGCCACGAACTATGGCTACACCTTC
TRBJ1-1	NA	TRBV18	NA	CASSPSRRAPNTEAFF	TGTGCCAGCTCACCATCGCGGCGGGCCCCGAACACTGAAGCTTTCTTT
TRBJ1-5	NA	TRBV4-2	NA	CASSQGPGVRDQPQHF	TGTGCCAGCAGCCAAGGCCCGGGGGTACGAGATCAGCCCCAGCATTTT
TRBJ2-7	NA	TRBV5-1	TRBD1	CASSLGFRGQGLGEQYF	TGCGCCAGCAGCTTGGGCTTCCGTGGACAGGGGCTGGGAGAGCAGTACTTC
TRBJ2-2	NA	TRBV25-1	TRBD1	CASGDRGGAGELFF	TGTGCCAGCGGAGACAGGGGGGGAGCCGGGGAGCTGTTTTTT
TRBJ1-3	NA	TRBV24-1	NA	CATSDSQGSGNTIYF	TGTGCCACCAGTGACTCACAGGGCTCCGGAAACACCATATATTTT
TRBJ1-2	NA	TRBV27	NA	CASSPTRLVPAGDGYTF	TGTGCCAGCAGTCCGACTCGGTTAGTTCCCGCGGGGGATGGCTACACCTTC
TRBJ2-2	NA	TRBV27	NA	CASSLTGSPGEELFF	TGTGCCAGCAGTCTTACCGGGTCCCCGGGGGAGGAGCTGTTTTTT
TRBJ1-2	NA	TRBV12-3/TRBV12-4	NA	CASTQMDSYGYTF	TGTGCCAGCACCCAAATGGACAGCTATGGCTACACCTTC
TRBJ1-1	NA	TRBV9	TRBD1	CDNRGLPGHTEAFF	TGTGACAACAGGGGGCTTCCTGGGCACACTGAAGCTTTCTTT
TRBJ1-1	many	TRBV3-1/TRBV3-2	TRBD1	CASSPNRGFHTEAFF	TGTGCCAGCAGCCCAAACAGGGGGTTTCACACTGAAGCTTTCTTT
TRBJ2-7	once	TRBV7-6	TRBD2	CASSLARGALDEQYF	TGTGCCAGCAGCTTAGCGCGGGGGGCTCTGGACGAGCAGTACTTC
TRBJ2-7	NA	TRBV5-1	TRBD1	CASSAQGDEQYF	TGCGCCAGCAGTGCACAGGGGGACGAGCAGTACTTC
TRBJ1-1	NA	TRBV11-1	NA	CASSLGGPTNTEAFF	TGTGCCAGCAGCTTAGGGGGGCCCACGAACACTGAAGCTTTCTTT
TRBJ2-7	NA	TRBV7-2	NA	CASSLEEGPSSYEQYF	TGTGCCAGCAGCTTAGAGGAGGGGCCAAGCTCCTACGAGCAGTACTTC
TRBJ1-3	NA	TRBV10-1	NA	CASSDPSSSGNTIYF	TGCGCCAGCAGTGACCCCTCTTCGTCTGGAAACACCATATATTTT
TRBJ1-4	once	TRBV7-2	TRBD1	CASSPPRTGGYGEKLFF	TGTGCCAGCAGCCCACCCCGGACAGGGGGTTATGGTGAAAAACTGTTTTTT
TRBJ1-1	NA	TRBV7-9	NA	CASSFSPGELEAFF	TGTGCCAGCAGCTTCAGCCCGGGAGAGCTAGAAGCTTTCTTT